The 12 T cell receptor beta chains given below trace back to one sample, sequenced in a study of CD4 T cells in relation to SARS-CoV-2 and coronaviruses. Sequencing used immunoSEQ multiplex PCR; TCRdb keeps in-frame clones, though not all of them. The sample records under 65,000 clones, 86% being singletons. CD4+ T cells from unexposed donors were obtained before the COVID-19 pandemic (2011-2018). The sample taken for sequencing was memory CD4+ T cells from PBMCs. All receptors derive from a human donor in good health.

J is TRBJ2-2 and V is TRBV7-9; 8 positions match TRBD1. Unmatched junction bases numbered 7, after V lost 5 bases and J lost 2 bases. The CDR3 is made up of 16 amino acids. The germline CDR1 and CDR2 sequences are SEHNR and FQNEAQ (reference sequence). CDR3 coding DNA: TGTGCCAGCAGCCGAGGACAGGGTGGCAACACCGGGGAGCTGTTTTTT. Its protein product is CASSRGQGGNTGELFF.

The CDR3 here is CASSHGETQYF. CDR3 nucleotides: TGTGCCAGCAGCCACGGAGAGACCCAGTACTTC. The chain is built from TRBV3-1 (or the pseudogene TRBV3-2) and TRBJ2-5; the D is unclear. Germline V gene lookup returns CDR1 LGHDT and CDR2 YNNKEL (reference sequence). The length of the CDR3 is 11 residues. Trimming removed 3 bases at V and 4 bases at J, with 3 bases between.

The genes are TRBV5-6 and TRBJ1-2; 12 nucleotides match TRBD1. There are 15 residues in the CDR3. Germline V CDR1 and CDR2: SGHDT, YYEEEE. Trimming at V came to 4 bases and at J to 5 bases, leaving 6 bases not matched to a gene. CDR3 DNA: TGTGCCAGCAGCGGGACAGGGGGCGTTTTATATGGCTACACCTTC. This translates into CASSGTGGVLYGYTF.

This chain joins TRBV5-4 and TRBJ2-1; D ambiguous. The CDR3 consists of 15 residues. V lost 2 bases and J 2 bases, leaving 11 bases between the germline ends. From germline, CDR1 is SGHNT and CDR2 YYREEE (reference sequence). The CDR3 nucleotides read TGTGCCAGCAGCTTAGGTGCACTTACCTACAATGAGCAGTTCTTC. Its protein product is CASSLGALTYNEQFF.

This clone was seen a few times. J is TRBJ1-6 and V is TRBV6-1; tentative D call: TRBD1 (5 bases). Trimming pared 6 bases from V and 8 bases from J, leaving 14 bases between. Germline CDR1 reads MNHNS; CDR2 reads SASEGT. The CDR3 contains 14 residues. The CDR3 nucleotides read TGTGCCAGCAGCGTCAGGGAAATCGATTCACCCCTCCACTTT. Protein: CASSVREIDSPLHF.

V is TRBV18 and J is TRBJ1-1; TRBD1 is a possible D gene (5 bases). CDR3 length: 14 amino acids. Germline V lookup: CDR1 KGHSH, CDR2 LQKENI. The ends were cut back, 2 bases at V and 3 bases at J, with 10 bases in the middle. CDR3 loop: CASSPGPGDTEAFF. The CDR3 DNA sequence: TGTGCCAGCTCACCAGGGCCGGGGGACACTGAAGCTTTCTTT. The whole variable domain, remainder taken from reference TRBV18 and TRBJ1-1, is NAGVMQNPRHLVRRRGQEARLRCSPMKGHSHVYWYRQLPEEGLKFMVYLQKENIIDESGMPKERFSAEFPKEGPSILRIQQVVRGDSAAYFCASSPGPGDTEAFFGQGTRLTVV.

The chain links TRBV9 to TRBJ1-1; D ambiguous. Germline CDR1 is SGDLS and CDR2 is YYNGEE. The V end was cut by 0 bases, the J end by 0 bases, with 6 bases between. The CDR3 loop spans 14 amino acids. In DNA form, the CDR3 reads TGTGCCAGCAGCGTAGGGGCCATGAACACTGAAGCTTTCTTT. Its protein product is CASSVGAMNTEAFF.

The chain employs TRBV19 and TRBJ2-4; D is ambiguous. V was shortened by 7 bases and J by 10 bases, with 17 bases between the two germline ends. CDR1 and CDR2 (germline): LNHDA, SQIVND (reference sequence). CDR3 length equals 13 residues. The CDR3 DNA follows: TGTGCCAGTACCAGTACAGCACCGGGTATTCAGTACTTC. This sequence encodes CASTSTAPGIQYF.

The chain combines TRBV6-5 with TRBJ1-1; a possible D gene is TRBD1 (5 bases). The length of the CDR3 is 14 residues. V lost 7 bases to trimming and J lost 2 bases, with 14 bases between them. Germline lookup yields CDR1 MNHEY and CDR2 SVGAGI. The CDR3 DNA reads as TGTGCCAGCACCCCAAACGGGGGAAACACTGAAGCTTTCTTT. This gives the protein CASTPNGGNTEAFF.

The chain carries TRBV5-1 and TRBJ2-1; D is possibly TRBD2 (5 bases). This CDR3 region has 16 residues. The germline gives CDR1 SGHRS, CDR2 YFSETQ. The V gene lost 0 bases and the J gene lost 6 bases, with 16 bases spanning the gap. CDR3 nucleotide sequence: TGCGCCAGCAGCTTGGGAACGGACTCCCGCCCCAATGAGCAGTTCTTC. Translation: CASSLGTDSRPNEQFF. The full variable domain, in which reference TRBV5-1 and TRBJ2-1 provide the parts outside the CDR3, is KAGVTQTPRYLIKTRGQQVTLSCSPISGHRSVSWYQQTPGQGLQFLFEYFSETQRNKGNFPGRFSGRQFSNSRSEMNVSTLELGDSALYLCASSLGTDSRPNEQFFGPGTRLTVL.

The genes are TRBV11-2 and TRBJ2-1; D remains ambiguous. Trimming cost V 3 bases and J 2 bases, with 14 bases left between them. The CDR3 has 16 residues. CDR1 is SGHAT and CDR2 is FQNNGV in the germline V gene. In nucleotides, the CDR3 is TGTGCCAGCAGCTTCGTTGCAGCCTCTACCTACAATGAGCAGTTCTTC. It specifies CASSFVAASTYNEQFF.

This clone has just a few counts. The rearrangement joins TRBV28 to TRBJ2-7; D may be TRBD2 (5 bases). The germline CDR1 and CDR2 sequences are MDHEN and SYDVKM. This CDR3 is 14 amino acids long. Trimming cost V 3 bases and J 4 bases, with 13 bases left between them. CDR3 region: CASSFQRTGYEQYF. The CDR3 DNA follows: TGTGCCAGCAGTTTTCAAAGGACGGGATACGAGCAGTACTTC.